The entry below gives a single T cell receptor (beta chain) sequence along with its context. Antigen: not known. This sample is drawn from a study of blood T cells in healthy people across ages. Study background: About one barcoded beta molecule per two T cells was the capture yield of template switching.

Findings of the study overall: Using unsorted PBMCs precluded a conclusive naive versus antigen-experienced comparison. Strong correlation existed between TCR beta diversity and naive T cell percentage.

Primed by a sample-barcoded 5' primer and a J-beta primer mix, a second PCR proceeded for roughly 7 to 11 cycles. Each cDNA molecule received a tag from a template-switch adaptor that had 12 random nucleotides. TCRdb processed the 5' RACE reads anew with MiXCR; each CDR3 protein has one entry. This sample has over 1,300,000 distinct CDR3 sequences, with approximately 60% found just once. The sequenced sample consisted of blood. This TCR came from a man aged 18-30 years in good health.

The CDR3 here is CSVESGPGGYTF. CDR3 in DNA: TGCAGCGTTGAGTCAGGGCCCGGCGGCTACACCTTC. The J gene is TRBJ1-2, the V gene TRBV29-1; a possible D gene is TRBD1 (5 bases). The V end lost 3 bases, the J end lost 8 bases, and 13 bases lay between the germline ends. The CDR3 is 12 amino acids. The germline CDR1 and CDR2 sequences are SQVTM and ANQGSEA.